This T cell receptor beta chain was documented in a study of radiotherapy plus CTLA-4 blockade in lung cancer. CDR1 is LGHNA, CDR2 YSLEER, per germline. The CDR3 loop spans 15 amino acids. V was pared by 0 bases and J by 7 bases, with 13 bases between. The repertoire was sequenced with immunoSEQ multiplex PCR; TCRdb's copy has only in-frame clones and lacks some. The sample contains 90,000 to 100,000 clones, approximately 75% of which appear only once. A remark on this clone: The antigen remains unidentified.

Findings and limits, study-wide: Tumor-origin TCR clones grew in blood after radiotherapy plus ipilimumab.

The starting material was peripheral blood, obtained from a patient treated with radiotherapy plus ipilimumab. The origin of this receptor is a human donor with non-small cell lung cancer who had a partial response to radiotherapy plus ipilimumab. Some clones in this sample may be carry-over from other donors' samples. This rearrangement joins TRBV4-3 to TRBJ1-5, with D possibly matching TRBD1 (5 bases). The CDR3 coding sequence is TGCGCCAGCAGCCAAGATTGGGGGGTAAACCAGCCCCAGCATTTT. This sequence encodes CASSQDWGVNQPQHF.